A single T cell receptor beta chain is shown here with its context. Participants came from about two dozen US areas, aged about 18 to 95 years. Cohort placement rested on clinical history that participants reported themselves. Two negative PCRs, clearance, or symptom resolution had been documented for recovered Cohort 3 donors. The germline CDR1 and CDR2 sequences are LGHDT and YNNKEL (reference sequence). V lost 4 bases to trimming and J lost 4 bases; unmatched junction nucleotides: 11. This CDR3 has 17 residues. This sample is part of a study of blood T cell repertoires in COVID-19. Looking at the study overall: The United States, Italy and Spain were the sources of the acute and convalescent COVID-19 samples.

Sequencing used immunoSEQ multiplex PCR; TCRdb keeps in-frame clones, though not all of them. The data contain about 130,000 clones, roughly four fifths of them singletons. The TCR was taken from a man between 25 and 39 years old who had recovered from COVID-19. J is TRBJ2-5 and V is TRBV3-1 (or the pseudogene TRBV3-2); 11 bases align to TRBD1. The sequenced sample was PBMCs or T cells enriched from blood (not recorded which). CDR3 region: CASSRPRTGGLVETQYF. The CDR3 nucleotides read TGTGCCAGCAGCCGCCCCCGGACAGGGGGCTTGGTAGAGACCCAGTACTTC.